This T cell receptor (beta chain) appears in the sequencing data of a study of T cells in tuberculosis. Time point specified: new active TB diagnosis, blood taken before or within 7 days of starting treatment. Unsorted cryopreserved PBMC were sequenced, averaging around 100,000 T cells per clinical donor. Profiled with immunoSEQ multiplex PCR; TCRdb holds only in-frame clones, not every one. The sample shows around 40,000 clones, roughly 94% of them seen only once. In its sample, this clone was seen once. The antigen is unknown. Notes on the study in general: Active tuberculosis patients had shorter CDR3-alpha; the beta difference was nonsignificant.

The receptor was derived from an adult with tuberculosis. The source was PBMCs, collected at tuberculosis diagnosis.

The CDR3 DNA follows: TGCGCCAGCCGTTCTCAGGGAACTAATGAAAAACTGTTTTTT. This translates into CASRSQGTNEKLFF. This chain joins TRBV5-1 and TRBJ1-4, with D possibly matching TRBD1 (5 bases). The CDR3 has 14 residues. Looked up from germline, CDR1 is SGHRS and CDR2 is YFSETQ. The germline V and J ends were trimmed by 7 bases and 1 base, with 11 bases remaining between them.